This T cell receptor (beta chain) was retrieved from a study of blood T cell repertoires in COVID-19. For the study at large: COVID-19 samples, acute and convalescent, were from the United States, Italy and Spain. From T cells, B-cell-depleted T cells, or PBMCs came the material, which was cDNA or gDNA.

The CDR3 consists of 13 residues. V was pared by 11 bases and J by 9 bases, with 17 bases between. Germline-derived CDR1 and CDR2 are ENHRY and SYGVKD. Authors' processing steps: How many nucleated cells were present was estimated from reference gene primer amplification. The data were produced by immunoSEQ multiplex PCR, yet TCRdb's version contains in-frame clones alone and is incomplete. V, J and clone size were drawn from that table, and D and trimming were deduced from the DNA. The sample consists of about 260,000 clones, more than 75% of them appearing once. What was sequenced was peripheral blood. This rearrangement joins TRBV10-3 to TRBJ1-6; the D is unclear. The sequence was collected from a woman in her 50s with acute or convalescent COVID-19. This CDR3 is CASRVQEASPLHF. For the CDR3, the DNA is TGTGCCTCCCGGGTTCAGGAGGCTTCACCCCTCCACTTT.